The 19 T cell receptor beta chains in this list originate from one sample, sequenced in a study of blood T cell repertoires in COVID-19. The protocol was immunoSEQ multiplex PCR, while the TCRdb copy is restricted to in-frame clones and leaves out a portion. The table lists roughly 120,000 clones, around 90% of them singletons, with roughly 4.5% in the top ten. Sequenced sample: peripheral blood. These receptors originate from a man in his 60s with COVID-19, enrolled during active disease.

The J gene is TRBJ1-2, the V gene TRBV24-1, with 9 bases lining up with TRBD1. Germline CDR1 KGHDR, CDR2 SFDVKD. The V segment lost 5 bases and the J segment 4 bases; nucleotides outside the gene matches: 13. CDR3 length: 17 residues. The DNA for the CDR3 is TGTGCCACCAGTGGGAAAGGGGGACAGGGAACAGTCTATGGCTACACCTTC. Its protein product is CATSGKGGQGTVYGYTF.

This sequence joins TRBV10-1 and TRBJ2-3; D call uncertain. This CDR3 contains 15 residues. Germline loops: CDR1 WNHNN, CDR2 SYGVQD (reference sequence). Trimming left V 0 bases short and J 1 base short, with 8 bases between. CDR3 bases: TGCGCCAGCAGTGAGTCGGGCGTGGGCACAGATACGCAGTATTTT. Amino acid sequence: CASSESGVGTDTQYF.

V gene TRBV7-8 combines with J gene TRBJ2-5, with 11 bases aligning to TRBD2. Trimming cost V 3 bases and J 0 bases; bases outside gene matches: 9. CDR1 SGHVS and CDR2 FQNEAQ come from the germline V gene. The CDR3 covers 18 residues. CDR3 in amino acids: CASSLASVGLADQETQYF. The CDR3 DNA follows: TGTGCCAGCAGCTTGGCAAGTGTGGGACTAGCGGACCAAGAGACCCAGTACTTC.

The chain carries TRBV7-2 and TRBJ2-2; no firm D call. Germline CDR1 is SGHTA and CDR2 is FQGNSA. Trimming shortened V by 5 bases and J by 4 bases, and 14 bases separated the two germline ends. This CDR3 is 15 amino acids long. CDR3 in DNA: TGTGCCAGCAGCCCACCATTACACAGCACCGGGGAGCTGTTTTTT. Its translation: CASSPPLHSTGELFF.

In its sample, this clone was seen once. The chain recombines TRBV5-4 with TRBJ2-7; no clear D gene. Trimming took off 1 base at V and 5 bases at J, with 13 bases between the two ends. Germline CDR1 and CDR2: SGHNT and YYREEE (reference sequence). This CDR3 contains 14 residues. The CDR3 protein is CASSLRPVSDEQYF. The CDR3 DNA sequence: TGTGCCAGCAGCTTGCGGCCGGTCAGCGACGAGCAGTACTTC.

This clone was seen once. This rearrangement joins TRBV4-1 to TRBJ2-1; 11 positions match TRBD2. The germline V gene encodes CDR1 MGHRA and CDR2 YSYEKL. CDR3 size: 17 residues. V shed 0 bases, J shed 4 bases, and the junction held 5 bases outside the gene matches. The CDR3 DNA reads as TGCGCCAGCAGCCAAGAGGGGGGACTAGCGGAATACAATGAGCAGTTCTTC. Translation gives CASSQEGGLAEYNEQFF.

The V and J genes are TRBV24-1 and TRBJ1-4; D unclear. This CDR3 is built from 13 residues. Germline V gene data show CDR1 as KGHDR and CDR2 as SFDVKD. With 4 bases removed from V and 8 bases from J, the gap between germline ends came to 10 bases. The CDR3 region has the DNA TGTGCCACCAGTGACACGTCCGGGGAAAAACTGTTTTTT. Protein: CATSDTSGEKLFF.

V is TRBV7-7 and J is TRBJ2-5, with TRBD2 matching 10 bases. In germline, CDR1 is SSHAT, CDR2 FNYEAQ (reference sequence). V was clipped by 5 bases and J by 4 bases; unmatched bases: 4. This CDR3 spans 14 amino acids. In DNA form, the CDR3 reads TGTGCCAGCAGCCCCCGGACTAGCGGAGAGACCCAGTACTTC. Amino acids: CASSPRTSGETQYF.

The chain uses TRBV11-3 and TRBJ2-1; 9 bases fit TRBD1. Trimming cost V 5 bases and J 0 bases; bases outside gene matches: 8. The V gene's germline CDR1 is SGHNT and CDR2 YENEEA. The CDR3 is 17 amino acids. This CDR3 is CASSPGQGKFSYNEQFF. CDR3 DNA: TGTGCCAGCAGCCCAGGACAGGGGAAATTCTCCTACAATGAGCAGTTCTTC.

The rearrangement uses TRBV30 and TRBJ1-5; 10 positions agree with TRBD1. V lost 5 bases, J lost 6 bases, and 10 bases stayed unmatched. The CDR3 runs 15 residues. CDR1 and CDR2 from the germline V gene are GTSNPN and SVGIG (reference sequence). The CDR3 reads CAWDPGQGIAQPQHF. The CDR3 nucleotides read TGTGCCTGGGACCCGGGACAGGGGATTGCTCAGCCCCAGCATTTT.

The rearrangement uses TRBV4-1 and TRBJ1-5; weak D call: TRBD1 (6 bases). This CDR3 has 17 amino acids. Germline V lookup: CDR1 MGHRA, CDR2 YSYEKL. V lost 1 base, J lost 5 bases, and 18 bases lay in between. CDR3 in DNA: TGCGCCAGCAGCCAAGTCGCCGAAGGGGGACCCCATCAGCCCCAGCATTTT. Translation gives CASSQVAEGGPHQPQHF.

The rearrangement links TRBV29-1 to TRBJ2-7, with a tentative D call TRBD2 (6 bases). The CDR3 runs to 13 residues. Germline lookup yields CDR1 SQVTM and CDR2 ANQGSEA. The V end lost 6 bases, the J end lost 0 bases, and 12 bases lay between the germline ends. The CDR3 DNA reads as TGCAGCGTGGCGGGACGAAGCTCCTACGAGCAGTACTTC. Encoded protein: CSVAGRSSYEQYF.

With regard to this clone: Its ends do not fully match the called genes, so a read error is possible. The rearrangement links TRBV7-7 to TRBJ2-2; 8 bases map to TRBD2. The CDR3 contains 17 residues. Germline V gives CDR1 SSHAT, CDR2 FNYEAQ (reference sequence). CDR3 DNA sequence: TGTGCTAGCAGCTTCGGCAGGGGACTAGTCCCCACCGGGGAGCTGTTTTTT. Translating it yields CASSFGRGLVPTGELFF.

The rearrangement uses TRBV28 and TRBJ2-2; 7 bases align to TRBD1. The CDR3 length is 16 residues. V gave up 4 bases and J gave up 6 bases; unmatched junction bases: 11. Germline CDR1 is MDHEN and CDR2 is SYDVKM. The CDR3 reads CASSSSDRVGAGELFF. The CDR3 DNA is TGTGCCAGCAGTTCCTCCGACAGGGTCGGCGCCGGGGAGCTGTTTTTT.

The V gene is TRBV5-5, the J gene TRBJ2-7, with 8 bases that match TRBD2. Germline CDR1 reads SGHKS; CDR2 reads YYEKEE (reference sequence). The CDR3 sequence is 15 residues long. V dropped 4 bases and J dropped 4; count of bases not matched to a gene: 10. CDR3 DNA sequence: TGTGCCAGCAGCATGGAACCCCAGCGGGAGTACGAGCAGTACTTC. It encodes CASSMEPQREYEQYF.

This chain uses TRBV2 with TRBJ1-2; 7 nucleotides align to TRBD1. This CDR3 is built from 16 residues. The germline CDR1 and CDR2 sequences are SNHLY and FYNNEI. With 8 bases clipped from V and 0 bases from J, the junction kept 12 bases outside the gene matches. The CDR3 reads CASALQGSAANYGYTF. The CDR3, as DNA: TGTGCCAGCGCGTTACAGGGGTCTGCGGCTAACTATGGCTACACCTTC.

V and J are TRBV5-1 and TRBJ2-7; possibly TRBD1 for D (5 bases). The CDR3 extends over 14 amino acids. Germline V gene sequence: CDR1 SGHRS, CDR2 YFSETQ. V was shortened by 4 bases and J by 6 bases, with 17 bases between the two germline ends. The CDR3 DNA reads TGCGCCAGCAGCCCCCTCGTGGGGCCCGGCGAGCAGTACTTC. Its translation: CASSPLVGPGEQYF.

V gene TRBV18 combines with J gene TRBJ2-1; TRBD2 matches at 7 bases. Germline V gives CDR1 KGHSH, CDR2 LQKENI. The CDR3 loop spans 14 amino acids. With V trimmed by 5 bases and J by 10 bases, 11 bases remained unmatched. DNA of the CDR3: TGTGCCAGCTCAGTCGGGGCGGGAGAACGGGAGCAGTTCTTC. Protein: CASSVGAGEREQFF.

V usage is TRBV7-2 and J usage is TRBJ1-1, with 8 bases lining up with TRBD1. The germline V gene has CDR1 SGHTA and CDR2 FQGNSA. V gave up 1 base and J gave up 6 bases; unmatched junction bases: 7. The CDR3 sequence is 15 residues long. CDR3 protein: CASSLVSDRVAEAFF. CDR3 DNA sequence: TGTGCCAGCAGCTTAGTTTCGGACAGGGTCGCTGAAGCTTTCTTT.